Presented here are 26 T cell receptor beta chains from one specimen sequenced in a study of T cells in severe cutaneous drug reactions. The donors had carbamazepine-induced Stevens-Johnson syndrome or toxic epidermal necrolysis. TCR subtype-specific primers in iRepertoire multiplex PCR prepared libraries for bulk and single-cell sequencing. After re-calling the multiplex PCR reads, TCRdb lists one entry per CDR3 protein, DNA absent. The sample features about 7,200 distinct CDR3 sequences, with more than 25% in its top ten. Sample: cells from a skin blister. The origin of the receptors is a human donor with toxic epidermal necrolysis, a severe cutaneous drug reaction.

The V gene is TRBV27, the J gene TRBJ2-1. The CDR3 spans 12 residues. Germline V gives CDR1 MNHEY, CDR2 SMNVEV (reference sequence). CDR3 residues: CASRGTGLEQFF.

The rearrangement links TRBV7-9 to TRBJ1-1. Looked up from germline, CDR1 is SEHNR and CDR2 is FQNEAQ (reference sequence). The CDR3 totals 14 residues. The CDR3 spells CASSLLWLNTEAFF.

This clonotype is called medium-sized based on its frequency. The chain couples TRBV7-8 to TRBJ2-3; the D call of TRBD2 rests on TCRdb alone, since no DNA is present to check it. Germline V CDR1 and CDR2: SGHVS, FQNEAQ. The CDR3 has 15 amino acids. The CDR3 loop is CASSPRRGLTDTQYF.

This sequence joins TRBV28 and TRBJ1-4. This CDR3 spans 15 amino acids. Germline CDR1 reads MDHEN; CDR2 reads SYDVKM. CDR3 sequence reads: CASSPTDVLNEKLFF.

This clonotype is deemed medium-sized by its frequency. This sequence joins TRBV7-8 and TRBJ2-7; TCRdb outputs TRBD2, but without DNA this stays unchecked. CDR1 is SGHVS, CDR2 FQNEAQ, per germline. The CDR3 is 15 amino acids. CDR3 in amino acids: CASSLAGGGTYEQYF.

The V call is TRBV28, the J call TRBJ1-5; TCRdb reports TRBD1, a call that lacks DNA to check it against. Germline V gives CDR1 MDHEN, CDR2 SYDVKM. The CDR3 is 16 amino acids. CDR3 residues: CASRAPGQGFGVPQHF.

The rearrangement uses TRBV27 and TRBJ2-2. The CDR3 loop spans 15 amino acids. Germline V gene data show CDR1 as MNHEY and CDR2 as SMNVEV (reference sequence). The CDR3 sequence: CASSLWGTGSGELFF.

The chain links TRBV18 to TRBJ2-7. Germline V CDR1 and CDR2: KGHSH, LQKENI. The CDR3 contains 11 residues. CDR3 protein: CASSPPYEQYF.

V usage is TRBV6-5 and J usage is TRBJ1-5. The germline gives CDR1 MNHEY, CDR2 SVGAGI. This CDR3 is 13 amino acids long. CDR3 protein: CASSPDNNQPQHF.

This rearrangement joins TRBV18 to TRBJ1-5. Germline values: CDR1 KGHSH, CDR2 LQKENI. The CDR3 loop spans 14 amino acids. The CDR3: CASSTKHSNQPQHF.

The V gene is TRBV28, the J gene TRBJ1-1. The CDR3 consists of 13 residues. Germline V gene sequence: CDR1 MDHEN, CDR2 SYDVKM. The CDR3 is CASSHHLNTEAFF.

The chain employs TRBV18 and TRBJ2-1; TCRdb lists TRBD1, though no DNA is available to test this call. This CDR3 is 16 amino acids long. Per germline, CDR1 KGHSH and CDR2 LQKENI. CDR3: CASSSTGTGGYNEQFF. The variable domain in full, completed from reference TRBV18 and TRBJ2-1, reads NAGVMQNPRHLVRRRGQEARLRCSPMKGHSHVYWYRQLPEEGLKFMVYLQKENIIDESGMPKERFSAEFPKEGPSILRIQQVVRGDSAAYFCASSSTGTGGYNEQFFGPGTRLTVL.

Judged by frequency, this clonotype is medium-sized. The chain joins TRBV2 to TRBJ2-7; there is no DNA to check the TCRdb D call of TRBD1. This CDR3 spans 15 amino acids. Germline CDR1 is SNHLY and CDR2 is FYNNEI. CDR3 protein: CASSEGSARAHEQYF.

The chain's CDR3 is CSAPPGTDGYTF. This rearrangement joins TRBV20-1 to TRBJ1-2; as DNA is missing, the TRBD1 call by TCRdb cannot be tested. Germline CDR1 DFQATT, CDR2 SNEGSKA (reference sequence). The CDR3 runs 12 residues.

The V call is TRBV29-1, the J call TRBJ2-1; TCRdb calls TRBD2, which cannot be checked without DNA. The CDR3 is 14 residues long. Germline CDR1 SQVTM, CDR2 ANQGSEA. CDR3 residues: CSVEQREGRNEQFF.

The rearrangement uses TRBV30 and TRBJ2-7; no DNA is available, so the TRBD2 call from TCRdb remains unchecked. CDR1 and CDR2 (germline): GTSNPN, SVGIG (reference sequence). There are 14 residues in the CDR3. This CDR3 is CAWAGPPDPYEQYF.

The rearrangement joins TRBV7-9 to TRBJ2-7; TCRdb's D gene call, TRBD1, goes unchecked for lack of DNA. CDR3 length: 15 amino acids. Germline-derived CDR1 and CDR2 are SEHNR and FQNEAQ (reference sequence). CDR3 loop: CASSSSGQGAYEQYF. Filled out from reference TRBV7-9 and TRBJ2-7, the complete variable domain reads DTGVSQNPRHKITKRGQNVTFRCDPISEHNRLYWYRQTLGQGPEFLTYFQNEAQLEKSRLLSDRFSAERPKGSFSTLEIQRTEQGDSAMYLCASSSSGQGAYEQYFGPGTRLTVT.

V and J are TRBV10-2 and TRBJ2-7; TCRdb names TRBD1, which stays unverified in the absence of DNA. CDR1 and CDR2 from the germline V gene are WSHSY and SAAADI. The CDR3 has 14 residues. The CDR3 region is CASRTGTSSYEQYF.

V gene TRBV7-8 combines with J gene TRBJ1-2. The germline CDR1 and CDR2 sequences are SGHVS and FQNEAQ. The CDR3 contains 14 residues. CDR3: CASSLGLEGGGYTF.

The chain combines TRBV27 with TRBJ1-3. Per the germline V gene, CDR1 is MNHEY and CDR2 is SMNVEV (reference sequence). The CDR3 runs to 15 residues. The CDR3 reads CASSLGGGPGNTIYF.

CDR3 region: CASSLDDRDNEQFF. V is TRBV28 and J is TRBJ2-1; checking the TCRdb D call of TRBD1 is not possible without DNA. This CDR3 contains 14 residues. Germline V CDR1 and CDR2: MDHEN, SYDVKM.

The rearrangement links TRBV5-8 to TRBJ2-4. Germline-derived CDR1 and CDR2 are SGHTS and YDEGEE. The CDR3 runs to 16 residues. The CDR3 spells CASNRLGVRAKNIQYF.

The V call is TRBV28, the J call TRBJ2-5; TCRdb picks TRBD2, but there is no DNA to check that call. The CDR3 has 13 residues. CDR1 MDHEN and CDR2 SYDVKM come from the germline V gene. CDR3 region: CASLLAGQETQYF.

This chain uses TRBV29-1 with TRBJ2-7. The V gene's germline CDR1 is SQVTM and CDR2 ANQGSEA. The CDR3 length is 11 residues. This CDR3 reads CSVVKSYEQYF.

The V and J genes are TRBV28 and TRBJ2-3; TCRdb proposes TRBD2, but this gene call is untestable without DNA. The CDR3 is 16 residues long. CDR1 and CDR2 (germline): MDHEN, SYDVKM. CDR3 loop: CASRLGLAGSRDTQYF.

This chain connects TRBV20-1 to TRBJ2-7; TCRdb selects TRBD1, and the lack of DNA leaves this call unchecked. This CDR3 has 15 amino acids. From germline, CDR1 is DFQATT and CDR2 SNEGSKA (reference sequence). CDR3 loop: CSTGPGNPTSYEQYF.